The entry below gives a single T cell receptor beta chain sequence along with its context. The data originate from a study of tumour-infiltrating T cells in Burkitt lymphoma. Per the germline V gene, CDR1 is SQVTM and CDR2 is ANQGSEA. This CDR3 spans 14 amino acids. J gave up 4 bases and V 2 bases, and 4 bases lay outside the gene matches. The data were produced by immunoSEQ multiplex PCR, yet TCRdb's version contains in-frame clones alone and is incomplete. Of tens of thousands of clones in the sample, approximately 31% were seen once. The chain is built from TRBV29-1 and TRBJ2-3, with 9 bases lining up with TRBD2. The sample consisted of tumor tissue. The origin of this receptor is a human donor with Burkitt lymphoma. The CDR3 is CSVELAGRADTQYF. In nucleotides, the CDR3 is TGCAGCGTTGAACTAGCGGGGAGGGCAGATACGCAGTATTTT.